This T cell receptor beta chain was retrieved from a study of beta chain features in type 1 diabetes. Background on the study: Patients were similar to healthy donors in age and gender (as well as in cell yields). Whole-study results and caveats: Any HLA effect on TCRB rearrangement was left unresolved by small sub-analyses. A moderate, significant TCRB CDR3 shortening appeared in type 1 diabetes across four CD4+ subsets.

A remark on this clone: Antigen specificity is unknown.

Germline assignment: CDR1 SEHNR and CDR2 FQNEAQ (reference sequence). Trimming pared 1 base from V and 2 bases from J, leaving 9 bases between. This CDR3 is built from 14 residues. What was sequenced were expressed TCRB transcripts, since all of the isolated RNA had been reverse transcribed. Some clones are missing from TCRdb's copy, which holds only in-frame ones; the method was immunoSEQ multiplex PCR. The table lists 55,000 to 80,000 clones, more than 45% of them singletons. The sequenced sample consisted of central memory CD4+ T cells from blood. This chain connects TRBV7-9 to TRBJ2-7; perhaps TRBD1 as D (5 bases). The receptor was isolated from a man aged 25 to 40 with type 1 diabetes. The CDR3, as DNA: TGTGCCAGCAGCTTAGTGGGGCAGACCTACGAGCAGTACTTC. Protein: CASSLVGQTYEQYF.